This T cell receptor beta chain derives from a study of spatial heterogeneity in lung cancer. Study in general: Detection consistently yielded more beta chains than alpha chains. Unique TCR and UMI combinations averaged more than ten appearances each in raw reads.

TCRdb reprocessed the 5' RACE reads with MiXCR, giving one entry per CDR3 protein. The table lists around 20,000 distinct CDR3 sequences, 8.5% to 10% of them singletons. Described time point: blood at routine non-recurrence follow-up after resection. Tumor, nontumor lung or frozen PBMC supplied whole RNA that was sequenced unsorted. This clonotype has ten or more counts. This receptor was taken from a male donor with early-stage non-small cell lung cancer. The sample in question was PBMCs, obtained at follow-up.

The CDR3 loop reads CASSPRPGLAPKEQFF. In nucleotides, the CDR3 is TGTGCCAGCAGCCCTAGACCGGGACTAGCGCCAAAGGAGCAGTTCTTC. This chain joins TRBV7-9 and TRBJ2-1, with 10 bases identical to TRBD2. The germline gives CDR1 SEHNR, CDR2 FQNEAQ (reference sequence). J was trimmed by 10 bases and V by 5 bases; bases with no gene match: 14. The CDR3 runs 16 residues. Together with reference TRBV7-9 and TRBJ2-1, the CDR3 gives the full variable domain: DTGVSQNPRHKITKRGQNVTFRCDPISEHNRLYWYRQTLGQGPEFLTYFQNEAQLEKSRLLSDRFSAERPKGSFSTLEIQRTEQGDSAMYLCASSPRPGLAPKEQFFGPGTRLTVL.